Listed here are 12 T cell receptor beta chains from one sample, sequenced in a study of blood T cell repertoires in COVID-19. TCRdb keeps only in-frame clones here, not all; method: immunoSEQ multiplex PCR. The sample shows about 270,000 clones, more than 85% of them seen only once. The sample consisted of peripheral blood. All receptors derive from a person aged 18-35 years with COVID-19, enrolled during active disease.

This CDR3 is CASSPMGATNEKLFF. The CDR3 DNA reads TGCGCCAGCAGCCCCATGGGGGCCACTAATGAAAAACTGTTTTTT. The chain joins TRBV5-1 to TRBJ1-4; a possible D gene is TRBD1 (6 bases). This CDR3 is built from 15 residues. The germline gives CDR1 SGHRS, CDR2 YFSETQ. V dropped 4 bases and J dropped 2 bases, with 12 bases sitting between them.

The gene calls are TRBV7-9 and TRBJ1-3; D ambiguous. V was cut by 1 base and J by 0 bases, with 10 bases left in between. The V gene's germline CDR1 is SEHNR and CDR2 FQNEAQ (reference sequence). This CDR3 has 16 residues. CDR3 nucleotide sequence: TGTGCCAGCAGCTTAGAGGCGGTTCACTCTGGAAACACCATATATTTT. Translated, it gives CASSLEAVHSGNTIYF.

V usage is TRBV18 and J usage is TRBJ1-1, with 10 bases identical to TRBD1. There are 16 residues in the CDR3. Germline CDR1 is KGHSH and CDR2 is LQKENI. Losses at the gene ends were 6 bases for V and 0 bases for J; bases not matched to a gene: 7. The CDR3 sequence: CASSTGTGVMNTEAFF. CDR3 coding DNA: TGTGCCAGCTCGACCGGGACAGGGGTTATGAACACTGAAGCTTTCTTT.

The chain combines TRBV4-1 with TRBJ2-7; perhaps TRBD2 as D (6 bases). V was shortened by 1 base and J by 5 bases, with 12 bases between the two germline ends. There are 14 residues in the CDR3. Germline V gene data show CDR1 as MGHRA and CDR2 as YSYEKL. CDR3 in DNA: TGCGCCAGCAGCCAAGGGGGGGAACTCGACGAGCAGTACTTC. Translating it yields CASSQGGELDEQYF.

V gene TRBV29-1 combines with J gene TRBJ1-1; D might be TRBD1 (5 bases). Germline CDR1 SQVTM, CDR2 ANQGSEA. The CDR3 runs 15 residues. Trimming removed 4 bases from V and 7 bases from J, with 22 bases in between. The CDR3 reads CSVVLGGTVASEAFF. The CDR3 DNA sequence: TGCAGCGTTGTACTAGGCGGGACGGTTGCGAGTGAAGCTTTCTTT.

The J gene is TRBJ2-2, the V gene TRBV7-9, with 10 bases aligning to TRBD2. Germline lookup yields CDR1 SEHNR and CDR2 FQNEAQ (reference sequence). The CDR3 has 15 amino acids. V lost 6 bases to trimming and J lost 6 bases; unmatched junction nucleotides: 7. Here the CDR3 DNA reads TGTGCCAGCAGATCGACTAGCGGGCATGCCGGGGAGCTGTTTTTT. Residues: CASRSTSGHAGELFF.

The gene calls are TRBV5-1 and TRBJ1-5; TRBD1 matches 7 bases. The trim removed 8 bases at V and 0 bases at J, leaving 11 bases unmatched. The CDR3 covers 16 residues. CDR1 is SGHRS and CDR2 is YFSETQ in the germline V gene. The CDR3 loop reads CARLYRGLYSNQPQHF. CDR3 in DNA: TGCGCCAGGTTGTACAGGGGACTGTATAGCAATCAGCCCCAGCATTTT.

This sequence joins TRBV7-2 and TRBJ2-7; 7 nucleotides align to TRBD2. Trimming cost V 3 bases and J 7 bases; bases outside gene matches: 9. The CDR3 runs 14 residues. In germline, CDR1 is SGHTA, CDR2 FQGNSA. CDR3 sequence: CASSLAAGPGEQYF. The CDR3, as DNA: TGTGCCAGCAGCTTGGCAGCGGGGCCCGGGGAGCAGTACTTC.

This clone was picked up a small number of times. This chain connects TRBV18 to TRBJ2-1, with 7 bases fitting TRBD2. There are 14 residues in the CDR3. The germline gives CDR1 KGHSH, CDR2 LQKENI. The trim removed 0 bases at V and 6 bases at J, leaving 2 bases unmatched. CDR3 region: CASSPPGLSNEQFF. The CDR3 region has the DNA TGTGCCAGCTCACCACCGGGACTATCCAATGAGCAGTTCTTC. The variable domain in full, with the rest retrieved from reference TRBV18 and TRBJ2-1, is NAGVMQNPRHLVRRRGQEARLRCSPMKGHSHVYWYRQLPEEGLKFMVYLQKENIIDESGMPKERFSAEFPKEGPSILRIQQVVRGDSAAYFCASSPPGLSNEQFFGPGTRLTVL.

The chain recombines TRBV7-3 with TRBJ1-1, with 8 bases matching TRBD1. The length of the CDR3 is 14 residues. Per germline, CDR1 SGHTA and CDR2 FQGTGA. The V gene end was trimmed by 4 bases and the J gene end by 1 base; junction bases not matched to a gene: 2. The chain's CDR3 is CASSWGQANTEAFF. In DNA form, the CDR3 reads TGTGCCAGCAGCTGGGGACAGGCGAACACTGAAGCTTTCTTT.

In DNA, the CDR3 is TGTGCCAGTAGTCCCTTCTGGCAACTAGCGGGCCAAGAGACCCAGTACTTC. It encodes CASSPFWQLAGQETQYF. This rearrangement joins TRBV19 to TRBJ2-5, with 9 bases matching TRBD2. Germline V gene lookup returns CDR1 LNHDA and CDR2 SQIVND (reference sequence). The length of the CDR3 is 17 residues. Trimming at V came to 5 bases and at J to 1 base, leaving 11 bases not matched to a gene.

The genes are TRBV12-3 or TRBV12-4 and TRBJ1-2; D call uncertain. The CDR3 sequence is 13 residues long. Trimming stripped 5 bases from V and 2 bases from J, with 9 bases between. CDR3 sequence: CASSHGSNYGYTF. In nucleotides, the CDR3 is TGTGCCAGCAGTCACGGGTCAAACTATGGCTACACCTTC.